The 22 T cell receptor beta chains given below trace back to one sample, sequenced in a study of shared clonotypes between healthy human individuals. Measured with immunoSEQ multiplex PCR; TCRdb has only the in-frame clones, and not every one. The sample includes about 990,000 clones, approximately 80% of them seen just once. Sequences were obtained from memory CD4+ T cells from PBMCs. Described subset: CD45RA-negative fraction. Receptors were obtained from a man aged 18 to 35 in good health. Some clones in this sample may be carry-over from other donors' samples.

This chain joins TRBV7-3 and TRBJ2-5, with D unclear. Trimming removed 3 bases from V and 5 bases from J, with 10 bases in between. CDR3 size: 13 residues. The germline CDR1 and CDR2 sequences are SGHTA and FQGTGA. For the CDR3, the DNA is TGTGCCAGCAGCTTTTTATGGGGTGAGACCCAGTACTTC. It is translated as CASSFLWGETQYF.

This clone was observed a handful of times. This rearrangement joins TRBV5-6 to TRBJ2-5, with TRBD1 matching over 9 bases. Germline values: CDR1 SGHDT, CDR2 YYEEEE. The CDR3 runs to 14 residues. V lost 4 bases, J lost 4 bases, and 5 bases stayed unmatched. DNA of the CDR3: TGTGCCAGCAGCGCCACAGGGGGCGGAGAGACCCAGTACTTC. Protein product: CASSATGGGETQYF.

In the case of this clone: This may arise from a read error, as a much more abundant clone is one base away. The sample carries other DNA sequences with the same CDR3. V gene TRBV30 combines with J gene TRBJ1-4; D ambiguous. The germline V and J ends were trimmed by 6 bases and 6 bases, with 17 bases remaining between them. Germline values: CDR1 GTSNPN, CDR2 SVGIG (reference sequence). The CDR3 is made up of 14 amino acids. The DNA for the CDR3 is TGTGCCTGCCTACCAGGAGGGCGGGATGAAAAACTGTTTTTT. Translating gives CACLPGGRDEKLFF.

The chain carries TRBV5-1 and TRBJ2-7, with 8 bases matching TRBD1. The CDR3 spans 15 residues. V lost 2 bases and J lost 4; bases outside the gene matches: 8. From germline, CDR1 is SGHRS and CDR2 YFSETQ. In DNA, the CDR3 is TGCGCCAGCAGCTTCCTACCAGGGGGCATATACGAGCAGTACTTC. Its protein is CASSFLPGGIYEQYF.

This chain links TRBV2 with TRBJ1-2, with a possible D match to TRBD1 (6 bases). CDR3 length: 14 residues. V lost 6 bases, J lost 3 bases, and 14 bases lay in between. CDR1 is SNHLY, CDR2 FYNNEI, per germline. CDR3 amino acids: CASRLGHLDYGYTF. CDR3 nucleotide sequence: TGTGCCAGCAGGCTGGGACACCTTGACTATGGCTACACCTTC.

A few counts support this clone. The chain links TRBV27 to TRBJ2-7; maybe TRBD1 (6 bases). There are 14 residues in the CDR3. Germline CDR1 MNHEY, CDR2 SMNVEV (reference sequence). The ends were cut back, 8 bases at V and 2 bases at J, with 16 bases in the middle. The CDR3 region is CASSPRGRPYEQYF. The CDR3 DNA follows: TGTGCCAGCTCGCCCAGGGGCCGCCCCTACGAGCAGTACTTC.

This rearrangement joins TRBV5-8 to TRBJ2-7; perhaps TRBD1 as D (5 bases). Trimming pared 0 bases from V and 0 bases from J, leaving 10 bases between. Germline V lookup: CDR1 SGHTS, CDR2 YDEGEE. The CDR3 is 15 amino acids. The CDR3 loop is CASSLVQVYSYEQYF. CDR3 bases: TGTGCCAGCAGCTTGGTACAGGTTTACTCCTACGAGCAGTACTTC.

The rearrangement joins TRBV7-8 to TRBJ2-1; TRBD2 matches at 7 bases. Unmatched junction bases numbered 10, after V lost 5 bases and J lost 9 bases. Germline CDR1 is SGHVS and CDR2 is FQNEAQ. The length of the CDR3 is 14 residues. In DNA form, the CDR3 reads TGTGCCAGCAGCGTTCCAGGACTAGTTAGTGAGCAGTTCTTC. This encodes CASSVPGLVSEQFF.

The chain joins TRBV27 to TRBJ1-4; no firm D call. Germline V lookup: CDR1 MNHEY, CDR2 SMNVEV (reference sequence). This CDR3 has 15 amino acids. V was shortened by 4 bases and J by 8 bases, with 17 bases between the two germline ends. This CDR3 is CASSSTRALREKLFF. The DNA for the CDR3 is TGTGCCAGCAGTTCCACAAGGGCTTTACGGGAAAAACTGTTTTTT.

As concerns this clone: The sample has other DNA sequences that encode this CDR3 too. J is TRBJ2-1 and V is TRBV29-1; no reliable D call. Germline CDR1 SQVTM, CDR2 ANQGSEA. The CDR3 extends over 14 amino acids. The V gene lost 4 bases and the J gene lost 0 bases, with 10 bases spanning the gap. CDR3 in DNA: TGCAGCGTTGTCGGCGGTAGCTCCTACAATGAGCAGTTCTTC. Translation gives CSVVGGSSYNEQFF.

The genes are TRBV5-4 and TRBJ2-5, with D perhaps TRBD2 (7 bases). Germline V gives CDR1 SGHNT, CDR2 YYREEE (reference sequence). CDR3 length equals 14 residues. Trimming took off 4 bases at V and 1 base at J, with 11 bases between the two ends. CDR3 DNA sequence: TGTGCCAGCAGCACCGGGGGGCCCCAAGAGACCCAGTACTTC. It is translated as CASSTGGPQETQYF.

Note on this clone: This likely stems from a read error, as it lies one base from a far larger clone. At the DNA level, this CDR3 is encoded by other sequences in the same sample as well. This chain connects TRBV9 to TRBJ1-5; D unclear. CDR3 length: 15 amino acids. CDR1 and CDR2 (germline): SGDLS, YYNGEE. The chain's CDR3 is CASSVGVLGNQPQHF. The CDR3 region has the DNA TGTGCCAGCAGCGTAGGGGTTCTTGGAAATCAGCCCCAACATTTT.

This chain joins TRBV6-6 and TRBJ1-4; D is perhaps TRBD1 (6 bases). Germline CDR1 is MNHNY and CDR2 is SVGAGI (reference sequence). V dropped 8 bases and J dropped 3 bases, with 13 bases sitting between them. The CDR3 has 14 residues. The CDR3 sequence: CASGPGAANEKLFF. DNA for the CDR3: TGTGCCAGCGGACCGGGGGCGGCTAATGAAAAACTGTTTTTT.

The chain employs TRBV5-1 and TRBJ2-3; D might be TRBD1 or TRBD2, each matching 6 bases. The CDR3 has 15 amino acids. Trimming pared 7 bases from V and 1 base from J, leaving 16 bases between. Germline V lookup: CDR1 SGHRS, CDR2 YFSETQ. The CDR3 protein is CASCPGGGGTDTQYF. DNA of the CDR3: TGCGCCAGCTGTCCTGGAGGGGGAGGCACAGATACGCAGTATTTT.

V gene TRBV28 combines with J gene TRBJ1-2; D remains ambiguous. The CDR3 has 15 residues. In germline, CDR1 is MDHEN, CDR2 SYDVKM. V was pared by 3 bases and J by 0 bases, with 11 bases between. As DNA, the CDR3 is TGTGCCAGCAGTTTGGGCACACTAGCTAACTATGGCTACACCTTC. Translated: CASSLGTLANYGYTF.

J is TRBJ1-1 and V is TRBV28; D call uncertain. Trimming removed 2 bases from V and 2 bases from J, with 12 bases in between. This CDR3 contains 15 residues. CDR1 MDHEN and CDR2 SYDVKM come from the germline V gene. The DNA for the CDR3 is TGTGCCAGCAGTTTAAGCTCGGAACCAAACACTGAAGCTTTCTTT. It codes for CASSLSSEPNTEAFF.

The chain carries TRBV11-2 and TRBJ1-1, with D possibly matching TRBD1 (5 bases). The V gene lost 5 bases and the J gene lost 6 bases, with 16 bases spanning the gap. The V gene's germline CDR1 is SGHAT and CDR2 FQNNGV. This CDR3 has 14 amino acids. DNA of the CDR3: TGTGCCAGCAGCACGGGACGGTGGACCGCTGAAGCTTTCTTT. Amino acid sequence: CASSTGRWTAEAFF.

This clone was seen a handful of times. The chain uses TRBV28 and TRBJ1-3; maybe TRBD1 (5 bases). The V end was cut by 4 bases, the J end by 0 bases, with 10 bases between. The germline V gene has CDR1 MDHEN and CDR2 SYDVKM. The CDR3 spans 15 residues. The CDR3 DNA follows: TGTGCCAGCAGTTACTCAGGGTCCTCTGGAAACACCATATATTTT. It yields the protein CASSYSGSSGNTIYF. The full variable domain, completed using reference TRBV28 and TRBJ1-3, is DVKVTQSSRYLVKRTGEKVFLECVQDMDHENMFWYRQDPGLGLRLIYFSYDVKMKEKGDIPEGYSVSREKKERFSLILESASTNQTSMYLCASSYSGSSGNTIYFGEGSWLTVV.

This clone was seen more than once but under ten times. This sequence joins TRBV7-2 and TRBJ1-2, with a tentative D call TRBD1 (6 bases). Trimming stripped 5 bases from V and 4 bases from J, with 23 bases between. CDR3 length equals 17 residues. CDR1 is SGHTA and CDR2 is FQGNSA in the germline V gene. The CDR3 protein is CASSQGGGPRGVYGYTF. The CDR3 DNA follows: TGTGCCAGCAGCCAAGGAGGGGGACCCCGAGGGGTCTATGGCTACACCTTC. The full variable domain, with the rest looked up from reference TRBV7-2 and TRBJ1-2, is GAGVSQSPSNKVTEKGKDVELRCDPISGHTALYWYRQSLGQGLEFLIYFQGNSAPDKSGLPSDRFSAERTGGSVSTLTIQRTQQEDSAVYLCASSQGGGPRGVYGYTFGSGTRLTVV.

This chain joins TRBV5-1 and TRBJ1-3; the D is unclear. This CDR3 region has 16 residues. The ends were cut back, 0 bases at V and 0 bases at J, with 10 bases in the middle. CDR1 and CDR2 from the germline V gene are SGHRS and YFSETQ. The CDR3 is CASSLEGLSSGNTIYF. DNA of the CDR3: TGCGCCAGCAGCTTGGAGGGCCTTAGCTCTGGAAACACCATATATTTT.

Concerning this clone itself: This sample includes further DNA sequences coding for the same CDR3. The chain combines TRBV6-6 with TRBJ2-2, with D maybe TRBD2 (6 bases). V was clipped by 0 bases and J by 4 bases, with 6 bases between them. The CDR3 consists of 14 residues. Germline V gene data show CDR1 as MNHNY and CDR2 as SVGAGI (reference sequence). The CDR3 DNA is TGTGCCAGCAGTTACTCGCGGGGCACCGGGGAGCTGTTTTTT. Its translation is CASSYSRGTGELFF.

CDR3 DNA sequence: TGTGCCAGCAGCGTAACTAGCGGGAGTTGGTACAATGAGCAGTTCTTC. Its protein is CASSVTSGSWYNEQFF. J is TRBJ2-1 and V is TRBV9; 11 positions agree with TRBD2. The V and J ends lost 1 base and 4 bases, in that order; junction bases with no gene match: 4. The CDR3 spans 16 residues. Germline V gene sequence: CDR1 SGDLS, CDR2 YYNGEE.